This entry lists 29 T cell receptor beta chains sequenced from one sample in a study of regulatory T cells in long-lasting Graves disease. Time point described: newly diagnosed GD, antithyroid drugs for less than 3 months. PBMC RNA was the source of the TCR library. Construction of the TCR beta libraries employed iRepertoire HTBI primers in conjunction with Arm-PCR of CDR3 regions. TCRdb re-called the multiplex PCR reads through MiXCR, storing one row per CDR3 protein. The repertoire holds about 460,000 distinct CDR3 sequences, with around 15% as singletons. This sample was also put to use in a study of T cells in Graves' hyperthyroidism and ophthalmopathy.

The sequencing here drew on peripheral blood mononuclear cells (PBMCs), taken at new diagnosis, from a patient treated with antithyroid drugs. These receptors were obtained from a woman between 50 and 59 years old with Graves disease.

This clonotype was picked up many times. The V gene is TRBV20-1, the J gene TRBJ2-1, with 10 bases matching TRBD2. This CDR3 comprises 14 residues. From germline, CDR1 is DFQATT and CDR2 SNEGSKA (reference sequence). V was clipped by 5 bases and J by 9 bases; unmatched bases: 10. The CDR3: CSAPLAGFLREQFF. In DNA form, the CDR3 reads TGCAGTGCTCCACTAGCGGGATTTTTACGTGAGCAGTTCTTC.

This clonotype was observed many times. This rearrangement joins TRBV29-1 to TRBJ1-2; 7 nucleotides match TRBD1. J gave up 3 bases and V 1 base, and 8 bases lay outside the gene matches. The CDR3 is 15 amino acids. Germline V gives CDR1 SQVTM, CDR2 ANQGSEA. CDR3 loop: CSVEVDRTGYYGYTF. CDR3 in DNA: TGCAGCGTTGAAGTTGACCGGACAGGCTACTATGGCTACACCTTC.

This clonotype was recorded a few times. Here the CDR3 reads CASSLDPWPYNEQFF. In DNA form, the CDR3 reads TGTGCCAGCAGCTTAGATCCTTGGCCCTACAATGAGCAGTTCTTC. The chain carries TRBV7-9 and TRBJ2-1; D is ambiguous. V was clipped by 1 base and J by 2 bases, with 9 bases between them. The length of the CDR3 is 15 residues. Germline V gives CDR1 SEHNR, CDR2 FQNEAQ (reference sequence). The full variable domain, completed using reference TRBV7-9 and TRBJ2-1, is DTGVSQNPRHKITKRGQNVTFRCDPISEHNRLYWYRQTLGQGPEFLTYFQNEAQLEKSRLLSDRFSAERPKGSFSTLEIQRTEQGDSAMYLCASSLDPWPYNEQFFGPGTRLTVL.

This clonotype was detected ten times or more. The rearrangement joins TRBV28 to TRBJ1-1, with TRBD1 identical over 10 bases. The CDR3 totals 16 residues. From germline, CDR1 is MDHEN and CDR2 SYDVKM. J was trimmed by 3 bases and V by 8 bases; bases with no gene match: 12. The CDR3 here is CASRYSGTGVHTEAFF. CDR3 in DNA: TGTGCCAGCCGCTACTCCGGGACAGGGGTTCACACTGAAGCTTTCTTT.

This clonotype was counted at least ten times. V gene TRBV18 combines with J gene TRBJ1-4; TRBD1 is a possible D gene (6 bases). Trimming stripped 6 bases from V and 0 bases from J, with 11 bases between. The CDR3 consists of 15 residues. Germline lookup yields CDR1 KGHSH and CDR2 LQKENI. CDR3 loop: CASSPDSATNEKLFF. The CDR3 DNA reads TGTGCCAGCTCGCCGGACAGTGCAACTAATGAAAAACTGTTTTTT.

This clonotype was detected many times. CDR3 bases: TGTGCCAGCAGCCCTTGGCGGGAAGAGGGGCAGTTCTTC. It yields the protein CASSPWREEGQFF. The chain employs TRBV9 and TRBJ2-1; a weak D match, TRBD2 (6 bases). This CDR3 region has 13 residues. The V and J ends lost 4 bases and 12 bases respectively, with 17 bases between them. CDR1 is SGDLS and CDR2 is YYNGEE in the germline V gene.

This clonotype was recorded many times. This sequence joins TRBV28 and TRBJ2-2; D not certain. The V gene's germline CDR1 is MDHEN and CDR2 SYDVKM. Trimming removed 7 bases at V and 4 bases at J, with 16 bases between. This CDR3 region has 15 residues. CDR3 residues: CASNPPDGFTGELFF. The CDR3 bases are TGTGCCAGCAACCCCCCCGACGGGTTCACCGGGGAGCTGTTTTTT.

This clonotype came up a few times. The chain couples TRBV6-1 to TRBJ2-4, with 12 bases that match TRBD1. The CDR3 is 14 residues long. V lost 6 bases to trimming and J lost 13 bases; unmatched junction nucleotides: 10. Per the germline V gene, CDR1 is MNHNS and CDR2 is SASEGT. The chain's CDR3 is CASRISGTGGEQYF. The CDR3 region has the DNA TGTGCCAGCAGGATCTCCGGGACAGGGGGCGAACAGTACTTC.

In its sample, this clonotype was seen many times. J is TRBJ2-5 and V is TRBV7-9; D is unclear. V shed 5 bases and J shed 5 bases, with 12 bases lying between them. The CDR3 is 13 residues long. Germline assignment: CDR1 SEHNR and CDR2 FQNEAQ (reference sequence). The CDR3 DNA is TGTGCCAGCAGCCTGCCCCCGGTCGAGACCCAGTACTTC. As protein: CASSLPPVETQYF.

V is TRBV27 and J is TRBJ1-5; D is ambiguous. The germline V gene has CDR1 MNHEY and CDR2 SMNVEV (reference sequence). This CDR3 has 16 amino acids. V was cut by 1 base and J by 0 bases, with 10 bases left in between. The DNA of the CDR3 is TGTGCCAGCAGTTTATGGGCAGGTGATAGCAATCAGCCCCAGCATTTT. It translates to CASSLWAGDSNQPQHF.

This clonotype has just a few counts. The genes are TRBV6-5 and TRBJ2-1; TRBD1 or TRBD2 may be the D gene (5 bases each). Trimming took off 0 bases at V and 0 bases at J, with 9 bases between the two ends. Per germline, CDR1 MNHEY and CDR2 SVGAGI. This CDR3 has 16 amino acids. CDR3 coding DNA: TGTGCCAGCAGTTACTCGAGGGGTCTCTCCTACAATGAGCAGTTCTTC. It translates to CASSYSRGLSYNEQFF.

This clonotype was seen many times. The CDR3 sequence: CASSEGLAVHNEQFF. The CDR3 DNA follows: TGCGCCAGCAGCGAGGGACTAGCGGTACACAATGAGCAGTTCTTC. The rearrangement joins TRBV5-1 to TRBJ2-1, with 11 bases identical to TRBD2. Trimming removed 4 bases from V and 5 bases from J; junction bases left unmatched: 5. The CDR3 contains 15 residues. Per the germline V gene, CDR1 is SGHRS and CDR2 is YFSETQ. The variable domain in full, completed from reference TRBV5-1 and TRBJ2-1, reads KAGVTQTPRYLIKTRGQQVTLSCSPISGHRSVSWYQQTPGQGLQFLFEYFSETQRNKGNFPGRFSGRQFSNSRSEMNVSTLELGDSALYLCASSEGLAVHNEQFFGPGTRLTVL.

The chain joins TRBV9 to TRBJ1-1; no definite D call. The CDR3 contains 14 residues. CDR1 is SGDLS, CDR2 YYNGEE, per germline. V lost 0 bases and J lost 1, with 7 bases in between. CDR3 in amino acids: CASSVAAENTEAFF. The CDR3 DNA is TGTGCCAGCAGCGTAGCCGCCGAGAACACTGAAGCTTTCTTT. The entire variable domain, with the rest obtained from reference TRBV9 and TRBJ1-1, is as follows: DSGVTQTPKHLITATGQRVTLRCSPRSGDLSVYWYQQSLDQGLQFLIQYYNGEERAKGNILERFSAQQFPDLHSELNLSSLELGDSALYFCASSVAAENTEAFFGQGTRLTVV.

This clonotype was recorded at least ten times. The genes are TRBV29-1 and TRBJ1-4; 9 positions agree with TRBD1. Germline assignment: CDR1 SQVTM and CDR2 ANQGSEA. The V gene end was trimmed by 7 bases and the J gene end by 5 bases; junction bases not matched to a gene: 11. The CDR3 is made up of 15 amino acids. The CDR3 bases are TGCAGCGCCACGTTACCGGGACAGGGCAATGAAAAACTGTTTTTT. Translated: CSATLPGQGNEKLFF.

This clonotype was seen repeatedly, ten times or more. The genes are TRBV5-1 and TRBJ2-1, with 12 bases fitting TRBD2. CDR1 is SGHRS and CDR2 is YFSETQ in the germline V gene. This CDR3 has 17 residues. V gave up 4 bases and J gave up 0 bases; unmatched junction bases: 5. The CDR3 sequence: CASSLGLAGNSYNEQFF. CDR3 bases: TGCGCCAGCAGCCTCGGACTAGCGGGAAACTCCTACAATGAGCAGTTCTTC. Supplemented by reference TRBV5-1 and TRBJ2-1, the full variable domain reads KAGVTQTPRYLIKTRGQQVTLSCSPISGHRSVSWYQQTPGQGLQFLFEYFSETQRNKGNFPGRFSGRQFSNSRSEMNVSTLELGDSALYLCASSLGLAGNSYNEQFFGPGTRLTVL.

This clonotype was recorded many times. J is TRBJ2-1 and V is TRBV27; 7 positions match TRBD2. CDR1 and CDR2 (germline): MNHEY, SMNVEV (reference sequence). The V gene end was trimmed by 3 bases and the J gene end by 9 bases; junction bases not matched to a gene: 11. CDR3 length equals 15 residues. The CDR3 spells CASSFSVLAGVEQFF. As DNA, the CDR3 is TGTGCCAGCAGTTTCTCTGTGTTGGCGGGAGTTGAGCAGTTCTTC.

This clonotype was seen repeatedly, ten times or more. The chain has TRBV2 and TRBJ1-2, with D possibly TRBD1 on 6 matching bases. The germline gives CDR1 SNHLY, CDR2 FYNNEI. The CDR3 extends over 13 amino acids. V lost 6 bases, J lost 4 bases, and 12 bases lay in between. CDR3 sequence (DNA): TGTGCCAGCAGACAGGGAATTTTCTATGGCTACACCTTC. This codes for CASRQGIFYGYTF.

The table lists this clonotype with many counts. The chain has TRBV12-3 or TRBV12-4 and TRBJ2-3; possibly TRBD2 for D (5 bases). This CDR3 spans 14 amino acids. Trimming removed 5 bases at V and 2 bases at J, with 11 bases between. Here the CDR3 reads CASSPGVNTDTQYF. CDR3 nucleotides: TGTGCCAGCAGTCCCGGGGTCAACACAGATACGCAGTATTTT.

The rearrangement links TRBV7-9 to TRBJ2-2; 8 bases align to TRBD2. The V segment lost 5 bases and the J segment 4 bases; nucleotides outside the gene matches: 9. The germline gives CDR1 SEHNR, CDR2 FQNEAQ (reference sequence). The CDR3 totals 16 residues. The chain's CDR3 is CASSPQSGRSTGELFF. The CDR3 DNA reads TGTGCCAGCAGCCCACAGAGCGGGAGATCCACCGGGGAGCTGTTTTTT.

Many counts were recorded for this clonotype. The chain has TRBV6-1 and TRBJ1-5, with a weak D call TRBD1 (6 bases). Germline V gene sequence: CDR1 MNHNS, CDR2 SASEGT. With 5 bases removed from V and 3 bases from J, the gap between germline ends came to 17 bases. The CDR3 totals 16 residues. The CDR3 bases are TGTGCCAGCAGTCCACGCACAGGGTTAGTCAATCAGCCCCAGCATTTT. It translates to CASSPRTGLVNQPQHF.

With respect to this clonotype: A much larger clone is a single base away; this may be a read error. V is TRBV3-1 and J is TRBJ2-1, with 13 bases matching TRBD2. J lost 9 bases, V lost 5 bases, and 7 bases had no gene match. Looked up from germline, CDR1 is LGHDT and CDR2 is YNNKEL (reference sequence). The CDR3 is 15 amino acids. This chain's CDR3 is CASSETSGRAREQFF. The CDR3 DNA reads TGTGCCAGCAGCGAAACTAGCGGGAGGGCCCGTGAGCAGTTCTTC.

Many counts were recorded for this clonotype. The chain joins TRBV5-6 to TRBJ2-5, with D hard to call. CDR1 and CDR2 (germline): SGHDT, YYEEEE. V shed 4 bases and J shed 3 bases, with 13 bases lying between them. This CDR3 has 14 residues. Here the CDR3 reads CASSPGWGKETQYF. The CDR3 region has the DNA TGTGCCAGCAGCCCCGGATGGGGTAAAGAGACCCAGTACTTC.

This clonotype was recorded at least ten times. This chain joins TRBV2 and TRBJ2-1, with 9 positions matching TRBD2. Germline CDR1 reads SNHLY; CDR2 reads FYNNEI. This CDR3 spans 14 amino acids. V lost 6 bases to trimming and J lost 3 bases; unmatched junction nucleotides: 3. The chain's CDR3 is CASRTSGVYNEQFF. CDR3 bases: TGTGCCAGCAGGACTAGCGGAGTCTACAATGAGCAGTTCTTC.

This clonotype was counted ten times or more. V is TRBV7-2 and J is TRBJ2-1, with D perhaps assigned TRBD1 or TRBD2 (5 bases each). CDR1 and CDR2 (germline): SGHTA, FQGNSA. The ends were cut back, 5 bases at V and 5 bases at J, with 16 bases in the middle. The CDR3 consists of 15 residues. CDR3 coding DNA: TGTGCCAGCAGCCTGGGACCCATTGCCCACAATGAGCAGTTCTTC. Translation: CASSLGPIAHNEQFF.

This chain links TRBV30 with TRBJ2-6, with D possibly matching TRBD2 (5 bases). The CDR3 runs to 16 residues. Trimming stripped 0 bases from V and 0 bases from J, with 9 bases between. Germline CDR1 GTSNPN, CDR2 SVGIG (reference sequence). DNA for the CDR3: TGTGCCTGGAGTGTTATCGGGAACTCTGGGGCCAACGTCCTGACTTTC. Translated: CAWSVIGNSGANVLTF.

On this clonotype itself: The germline gene is not matched at one end of the junction; a read error may be the cause. This sequence joins TRBV6-9 and TRBJ2-1; D gene ambiguous. The CDR3 is made up of 15 amino acids. Germline-derived CDR1 and CDR2 are MNHGY and SVAAGI. The CDR3 bases are TGTGCCGGCAGTTACCGGTGGCTACCAGACAATGAGCAGTTCTTC. This translates into CAGSYRWLPDNEQFF.

This clonotype was seen many times. This chain links TRBV11-2 with TRBJ2-7; TRBD1 aligns across 9 bases. The germline V gene has CDR1 SGHAT and CDR2 FQNNGV. Losses at the gene ends were 3 bases for V and 4 bases for J; bases not matched to a gene: 7. The CDR3 has 15 amino acids. The CDR3 coding sequence is TGTGCCAGCAGCTTCTCGGGACAGGGAGGATACGAGCAGTACTTC. Residues: CASSFSGQGGYEQYF.

This clonotype was counted many times. This rearrangement joins TRBV20-1 to TRBJ2-5; 11 bases are a match to TRBD2. Germline V CDR1 and CDR2: DFQATT, SNEGSKA (reference sequence). CDR3 length equals 15 residues. Germline trimming cut 6 bases from V and 5 bases from J; bases unmatched to any gene: 11. This CDR3 reads CSAQGASGRMETQYF. The CDR3 DNA is TGCAGTGCCCAGGGGGCTAGCGGGAGGATGGAGACCCAGTACTTC.

This clonotype has a count of ten or more. The chain combines TRBV20-1 with TRBJ2-7, with D possibly being TRBD1 or TRBD2 (5 bases each). Germline CDR1 DFQATT, CDR2 SNEGSKA (reference sequence). V gave up 2 bases and J gave up 4 bases, with 21 bases separating them. The CDR3 runs 16 residues. CDR3 nucleotides: TGCAGTGCTAGATCGGGGCGAGCCACGATCCTTTACGAGCAGTACTTC. Translation gives CSARSGRATILYEQYF.